A single sample gave rise to the 30 T cell receptor beta chains below, sequenced in a study of T cells in Graves' hyperthyroidism and ophthalmopathy. Amplified regions were TCR beta CDR3 sequences from RNA transcripts. TCR CDR3 regions were first amplified by RT-PCR with HTBI primers. TCRdb reprocessed the multiplex PCR reads via MiXCR and lists one record per CDR3 protein. The table records 460,000 or so distinct CDR3 sequences, around 15% of them present only once. Sequenced sample: blood. The origin of the receptors is a woman between 18 and 29 years old with Graves' hyperthyroidism.

This clonotype was seen more than once but under ten times. The gene calls are TRBV3-1 and TRBJ2-1; possibly TRBD1 or TRBD2 for D (6 bases each). V shed 4 bases and J shed 0 bases, with 22 bases lying between them. This CDR3 region has 19 residues. CDR1 and CDR2 (germline): LGHDT, YNNKEL (reference sequence). The CDR3 region has the DNA TGTGCCAGCAGCCGGGGGCGGGATGGATGGGGGTACTCCTACAATGAGCAGTTCTTC. Protein sequence: CASSRGRDGWGYSYNEQFF.

This clonotype appeared many times. The J gene is TRBJ1-6, the V gene TRBV20-1; no firm D call. Germline CDR1 reads DFQATT; CDR2 reads SNEGSKA (reference sequence). The CDR3 spans 18 residues. Trimming shortened V by 0 bases and J by 0 bases, and 15 bases separated the two germline ends. The CDR3 nucleotides read TGCAGTGCTAGAGACGCCGACAAGCAAAGCTCCTATAATTCACCCCTCCACTTT. It is translated as CSARDADKQSSYNSPLHF.

This clonotype was observed at least ten times. The chain couples TRBV12-3 or TRBV12-4 to TRBJ1-5; perhaps TRBD1 as D (6 bases). Trimming took 5 bases from V and 2 from J, leaving 16 bases between them. The CDR3 sequence is 16 residues long. Here the CDR3 reads CASSTVQGTGNQPQHF. CDR3 coding DNA: TGTGCCAGCAGTACGGTTCAGGGGACGGGCAATCAGCCCCAGCATTTT.

V gene TRBV4-2 combines with J gene TRBJ2-3; 9 nucleotides agree with TRBD2. V gave up 5 bases and J gave up 2 bases; unmatched junction bases: 17. Germline CDR1 is LGHNA and CDR2 is YNFKEQ. The CDR3 is 19 amino acids. As DNA, the CDR3 is TGTGCCAGCAGCACAAGAGCACTAGCGGGCTCTTTGGACACAGATACGCAGTATTTT. Translated, it gives CASSTRALAGSLDTDTQYF.

In this sample, this clonotype turned up a few times. The V call is TRBV24-1, the J call TRBJ2-1; D perhaps matches TRBD2 (7 bases). The CDR3 has 16 amino acids. Germline V lookup: CDR1 KGHDR, CDR2 SFDVKD. With 7 bases removed from V and 5 bases from J, the gap between germline ends came to 20 bases. CDR3 sequence reads: CATRGGGTSENNEQFF. The CDR3 DNA is TGTGCCACCAGAGGAGGGGGTACTAGCGAAAACAATGAGCAGTTCTTC.

The chain recombines TRBV20-1 with TRBJ2-7, with 13 positions matching TRBD2. The CDR3 is 14 residues long. CDR1 and CDR2 from the germline V gene are DFQATT and SNEGSKA (reference sequence). The V gene end was trimmed by 1 base and the J gene end by 6 bases; junction bases not matched to a gene: 3. The CDR3, as DNA: TGCAGTGCTAGAGCTGGGACTAGCGGGATCGAGCAGTACTTC. It encodes CSARAGTSGIEQYF.

Details on this clonotype: Sequence at one end of the junction differs from germline and may be a read error. The gene calls are TRBV9 and TRBJ2-2; D is possibly TRBD2 (5 bases). CDR1 SGDLS and CDR2 YYNGEE come from the germline V gene. This CDR3 is built from 14 residues. CDR3 in amino acids: CASSTPTVTGELLF. CDR3 in DNA: TGTGCCAGCAGCACCCCCACGGTCACCGGGGAGCTGCTTTTT.

There are many counts of this clonotype. The V call is TRBV27, the J call TRBJ2-1, with 9 bases aligning to TRBD1. V was pared by 6 bases and J by 4 bases, with 7 bases of the junction left unmatched. In germline, CDR1 is MNHEY, CDR2 SMNVEV (reference sequence). The CDR3 length is 15 residues. This CDR3 is CASSLLQGAYNEQFF. CDR3 sequence (DNA): TGTGCCAGCAGCCTCCTACAGGGGGCTTACAATGAGCAGTTCTTC.

The table lists this clonotype with many counts. The chain recombines TRBV7-9 with TRBJ2-1; 11 bases match TRBD2. The trim removed 5 bases at V and 7 bases at J, leaving 10 bases unmatched. Germline CDR1 SEHNR, CDR2 FQNEAQ (reference sequence). The CDR3 is 16 residues long. The chain's CDR3 is CASSPTSGTSKNEQFF. CDR3 coding DNA: TGTGCCAGCAGCCCGACTAGCGGGACTAGTAAAAATGAGCAGTTCTTC.

This rearrangement joins TRBV19 to TRBJ2-7; tentatively, D is TRBD1 (5 bases). CDR1 is LNHDA and CDR2 is SQIVND in the germline V gene (reference sequence). The CDR3 is made up of 11 amino acids. The V and J ends lost 10 bases and 6 bases respectively, with 13 bases between them. This CDR3 is CATRFGAEQYF. CDR3 coding DNA: TGTGCCACCCGGTTTGGGGCCGAGCAGTACTTC.

V is TRBV19 and J is TRBJ2-1; maybe TRBD2 (6 bases). The V gene's germline CDR1 is LNHDA and CDR2 SQIVND (reference sequence). The CDR3 is 16 amino acids. V was trimmed by 6 bases and J by 6 bases, leaving 21 bases between them. CDR3 DNA: TGTGCCAGTAGCATAAAAAGCGGGTACTCTCGCAATGAGCAGTTCTTC. Its translation is CASSIKSGYSRNEQFF.

The sample holds a few counts of this clonotype. This chain uses TRBV6-1 with TRBJ2-5; no firm D call. The CDR3 has 13 amino acids. V was cut by 6 bases and J by 5 bases, with 13 bases left in between. CDR1 and CDR2 from the germline V gene are MNHNS and SASEGT. The CDR3: CASRVMRFETQYF. DNA for the CDR3: TGTGCCAGCAGAGTCATGAGATTCGAGACCCAGTACTTC.

The table lists this clonotype with many counts. The chain joins TRBV12-3 or TRBV12-4 to TRBJ2-1; 10 bases are shared with TRBD1. The CDR3 covers 15 residues. The J segment lost 4 bases and the V segment lost 6 bases, leaving 6 bases of the junction unmatched. CDR3 sequence reads: CASSLQDRGYNEQFF. The CDR3, as DNA: TGTGCCAGCAGCCTACAGGACAGGGGGTACAATGAGCAGTTCTTC.

The chain joins TRBV29-1 to TRBJ1-2, with unresolved D. Germline V lookup: CDR1 SQVTM, CDR2 ANQGSEA. There are 11 residues in the CDR3. V shed 6 bases and J shed 3 bases, with 8 bases lying between them. The CDR3 is CSVVEDYGYTF. CDR3 nucleotide sequence: TGCAGCGTCGTCGAGGACTATGGCTACACCTTC.

This chain connects TRBV10-2 to TRBJ1-5, with D possibly matching TRBD1 (5 bases). The CDR3 length is 14 residues. Germline values: CDR1 WSHSY, CDR2 SAAADI. The V and J ends lost 4 bases and 7 bases respectively, with 14 bases between them. CDR3 nucleotide sequence: TGCGCCAGCAGTGGGGGACTGGTCGAACAGCCCCAGCATTTT. Its protein is CASSGGLVEQPQHF.

In regard to this clonotype: Just one base apart from a much larger clone, this may be a read error. The chain carries TRBV20-1 and TRBJ2-1; TRBD2 matches at 14 bases. Germline assignment: CDR1 DFQATT and CDR2 SNEGSKA (reference sequence). There are 15 residues in the CDR3. This CDR3 reads CSAKGLAGAYNEQLF. As DNA, the CDR3 is TGCAGTGCCAAGGGACTAGCGGGAGCCTACAATGAGCAGCTCTTC.

A word on this clonotype: Just one base apart from a much larger clone, this may be a read error. The rearrangement uses TRBV20-1 and TRBJ1-1, with D tentatively TRBD1 (6 bases). This CDR3 has 13 amino acids. The V gene's germline CDR1 is DFQATT and CDR2 SNEGSKA (reference sequence). The ends were cut back, 3 bases at V and 4 bases at J, with 12 bases in the middle. This CDR3 reads CSASAGVSTEAFF. The CDR3 nucleotides are TGCAGTGCTAGTGCAGGGGTGAGCACTGAAGCTTTCTTT.

J is TRBJ2-6 and V is TRBV9; the match to TRBD1 covers 7 bases. There are 18 residues in the CDR3. The germline V gene has CDR1 SGDLS and CDR2 YYNGEE. The V and J ends lost 3 bases and 0 bases, in that order; junction bases with no gene match: 9. The CDR3 sequence: CASSDPPGQYSGANVLTF. In nucleotides, the CDR3 is TGTGCCAGCAGCGACCCCCCGGGACAGTACTCTGGGGCCAACGTCCTGACTTTC.

This clonotype came up a few times. V is TRBV5-6 and J is TRBJ2-3; 7 bases map to TRBD1. CDR3 length: 15 residues. Germline V gene data show CDR1 as SGHDT and CDR2 as YYEEEE. V lost 0 bases and J lost 4; bases outside the gene matches: 5. The CDR3, as DNA: TGTGCCAGCAGCTTGGTACAGGGGAAGCCAGATACGCAGTATTTT. Protein sequence: CASSLVQGKPDTQYF.

This clonotype occurred many times. This rearrangement joins TRBV7-3 to TRBJ2-7; 7 positions match TRBD1. Germline lookup yields CDR1 SGHTA and CDR2 FQGTGA. V lost 2 bases and J lost 0; bases outside the gene matches: 10. This CDR3 has 17 amino acids. CDR3 loop: CASSLLSMTGTSYEQYV. The DNA of the CDR3 is TGTGCCAGCAGCTTACTAAGTATGACAGGGACCTCCTACGAGCAGTACGTC.

This clonotype was picked up a small number of times. The chain recombines TRBV9 with TRBJ2-2; 7 bases match TRBD1. In germline, CDR1 is SGDLS, CDR2 YYNGEE. V shed 4 bases and J 8 bases; nucleotides not matched to a gene: 14. The CDR3 is 16 residues long. The CDR3 is CASSPPGKGASGELFF. The CDR3 DNA follows: TGTGCCAGCAGCCCCCCTGGGAAGGGGGCGAGTGGGGAGCTGTTTTTT.

This chain uses TRBV19 with TRBJ1-5; weak D call: TRBD1 (5 bases). The CDR3 sequence is 15 residues long. Germline V gene data show CDR1 as LNHDA and CDR2 as SQIVND (reference sequence). The V end lost 4 bases, the J end lost 9 bases, and 19 bases lay between the germline ends. The CDR3 DNA sequence: TGTGCCAGTAGTACTGCCGGGACGGACCAATGGCCCCAGCATTTT. Its protein is CASSTAGTDQWPQHF.

Many counts were recorded for this clonotype. The CDR3 DNA is TGTGCCAGCAGCAAGCGGACAGACCGCTATGGCTACACCTTC. As protein: CASSKRTDRYGYTF. The chain is built from TRBV7-8 and TRBJ1-2, with TRBD1 as a possible D gene (6 bases). V was clipped by 5 bases and J by 4 bases, with 14 bases between them. The CDR3 contains 14 residues. Germline-derived CDR1 and CDR2 are SGHVS and FQNEAQ.

Worth noting for this clonotype: A much larger clone differs from this one at a single base, so this may be a read error. The chain links TRBV5-1 to TRBJ1-1, with D possibly being TRBD1 (5 bases). Germline V CDR1 and CDR2: SGHRS, YFSETQ. The CDR3 consists of 13 residues. The CDR3 spells CANSIGQSLEAFF. CDR3 DNA: TGCGCCAACAGCATTGGACAATCCCTCGAAGCTTTCTTT.

This clonotype was counted only a few times. The chain carries TRBV9 and TRBJ2-3; D not resolved. CDR1 is SGDLS, CDR2 YYNGEE, per germline. This CDR3 is built from 16 residues. V lost 0 bases to trimming and J lost 3 bases, with 14 bases between them. CDR3 DNA sequence: TGTGCCAGCAGCGTAGCCCTTACTACGGTTACAGATACGCAGTATTTT. It yields the protein CASSVALTTVTDTQYF.

At least ten counts were recorded for this clonotype. The genes are TRBV30 and TRBJ2-1, with TRBD2 matching 8 bases. Per the germline V gene, CDR1 is GTSNPN and CDR2 is SVGIG (reference sequence). Trimming removed 4 bases from V and 4 bases from J; junction bases left unmatched: 9. This CDR3 spans 15 amino acids. The CDR3 region is CAWTTPSGGYNEQFF. DNA of the CDR3: TGTGCCTGGACTACCCCGTCGGGAGGGTACAATGAGCAGTTCTTC.

V usage is TRBV19 and J usage is TRBJ2-1, with TRBD2 matching over 10 bases. Losses at the gene ends were 4 bases for V and 6 bases for J; bases not matched to a gene: 9. Germline CDR1 is LNHDA and CDR2 is SQIVND (reference sequence). This CDR3 region has 16 residues. In nucleotides, the CDR3 is TGTGCCAGTAGTACCCCGGGACTAGCGCTCCCCAATGAGCAGTTCTTC. Residues: CASSTPGLALPNEQFF.

This clonotype was counted ten times or more. At one end, the junction sequence differs from germline, possibly due to a read error. The chain has TRBV2 and TRBJ1-6; D possibly corresponds to TRBD1 (6 bases). The germline CDR1 and CDR2 sequences are SNHLY and FYNNEI. The CDR3 contains 14 residues. CDR3 in DNA: TGTGCCAGCAGTTTAAGTGGGGACAATTCACCTCTCCACTTT. Translating gives CASSLSGDNSPLHF.

The J gene is TRBJ2-1, the V gene TRBV27; 9 bases fit TRBD2. Germline V gene data show CDR1 as MNHEY and CDR2 as SMNVEV (reference sequence). CDR3 length equals 16 residues. After removal of 8 bases from V and 7 bases from J, the junction contained 15 bases not matched to a gene. CDR3: CASQPWVSGRRNEQFF. In DNA form, the CDR3 reads TGTGCCAGCCAACCCTGGGTTAGCGGGAGAAGGAATGAGCAGTTCTTC.

This clonotype was seen ten or more times. The chain employs TRBV12-3 or TRBV12-4 and TRBJ2-1; either TRBD1 or TRBD2 may fit D (6 bases each). This CDR3 has 14 residues. Trimming left V 3 bases short and J 10 bases short, with 16 bases between. The CDR3 DNA sequence: TGTGCCAGCAGTTTTAACTGGGGGGCAAACGAGCAGTTCTTC. Translating gives CASSFNWGANEQFF.